This TCR beta chain appears in the sequencing data of a study of control samples from healthy donors and cancer patients. Here immunoSEQ multiplex PCR was the method, and the copy in TCRdb shows in-frame clones only, minus some. Among 55,000 to 65,000 clones listed, more than 75% were seen once. The specimen was PBMCs. The clonotype comes from an older woman with lung cancer.

This chain's CDR3 is CASRDRVEETQYF. Written as DNA, the CDR3 is TGTGCCAGCAGAGACAGGGTAGAAGAGACCCAGTACTTC. The V call is TRBV7-9, the J call TRBJ2-5, with 7 bases that match TRBD1. The CDR3 is made up of 13 amino acids. V lost 6 bases to trimming and J lost 3 bases; unmatched junction nucleotides: 4. Germline values: CDR1 SEHNR, CDR2 FQNEAQ (reference sequence).